This T cell receptor beta chain emerged from a study of CD8 T cells in ankylosing spondylitis. This CDR3 has 15 amino acids. V gave up 7 bases and J gave up 3 bases; unmatched junction bases: 7. Germline lookup yields CDR1 SGHNT and CDR2 YENEEA. To note about this clonotype: Its matching antigen is unknown.

Findings of the study overall: There was reportedly significant enrichment of clones that were disease-linked in matched ankylosing spondylitis synovial fluid. Roughly eight highly homologous variants made up a TCR beta motif that seemed to typify ankylosing spondylitis blood.

For TCR beta, libraries came from quantitative 5'-RACE with molecular barcodes. TCRdb independently ran MiXCR on the 5' RACE reads; one entry per CDR3 protein. The sample yields 150,000 or so distinct CDR3 sequences, 11% seen once. The chain recombines TRBV11-3 with TRBJ2-2; 8 bases are a match to TRBD2. Sequencing used blood, either unsorted or a sorted T cell fraction (not recorded which). The clonotype was recovered from a male donor with ankylosing spondylitis or in good health (not recorded which). CDR3 nucleotide sequence: TGTGCCAGCATGATCGGACTAGCCGACACCGGGGAGCTGTTTTTT. Its protein is CASMIGLADTGELFF. The variable domain in full, completed from reference TRBV11-3 and TRBJ2-2, reads EAGVVQSPRYKIIEKKQPVAFWCNPISGHNTLYWYLQNLGQGPELLIRYENEEAVDDSQLPKDRFSAERLKGVDSTLKIQPAELGDSAVYLCASMIGLADTGELFFGEGSRLTVL.